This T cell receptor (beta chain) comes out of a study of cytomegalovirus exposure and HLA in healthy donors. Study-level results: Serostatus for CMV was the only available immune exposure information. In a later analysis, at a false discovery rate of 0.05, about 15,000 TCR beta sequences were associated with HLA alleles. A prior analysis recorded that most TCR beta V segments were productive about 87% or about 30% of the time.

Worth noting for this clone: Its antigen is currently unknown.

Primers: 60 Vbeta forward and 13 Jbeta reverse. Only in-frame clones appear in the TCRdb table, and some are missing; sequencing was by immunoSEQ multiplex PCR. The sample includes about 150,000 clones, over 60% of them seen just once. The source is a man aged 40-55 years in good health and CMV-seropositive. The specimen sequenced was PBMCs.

CDR3 DNA: TGTGCCAGCAGCTTAGCGGACAGGGGCCGGGATGAGCAGTTCTTC. Translation gives CASSLADRGRDEQFF. The chain uses TRBV11-3 and TRBJ2-1; 9 nucleotides line up with TRBD1. Losses at the gene ends were 1 base for V and 8 bases for J; bases not matched to a gene: 6. The CDR3 has 15 amino acids. Germline CDR1 reads SGHNT; CDR2 reads YENEEA.